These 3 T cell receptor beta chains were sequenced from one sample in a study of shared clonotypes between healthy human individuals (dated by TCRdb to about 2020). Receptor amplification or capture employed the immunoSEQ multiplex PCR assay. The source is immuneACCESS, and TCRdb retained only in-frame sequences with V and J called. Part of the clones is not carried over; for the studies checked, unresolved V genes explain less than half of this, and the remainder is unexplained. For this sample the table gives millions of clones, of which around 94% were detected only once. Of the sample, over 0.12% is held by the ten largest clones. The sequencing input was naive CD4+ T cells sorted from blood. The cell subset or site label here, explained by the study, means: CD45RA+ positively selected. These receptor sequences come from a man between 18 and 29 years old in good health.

CDR3 in DNA: TGTGCCAGCAGTATGACCGGGACAGGGGGCGATGGGGCCAACGTCCTGACTTTC. Encoded protein: CASSMTGTGGDGANVLTF. V usage is TRBV2 and J usage is TRBJ2-6; 12 bases line up with TRBD1. V trimming: 5 bases; J trimming: 3 bases; junction bases outside the gene matches: 8. Germline CDR1 SNHLY, CDR2 FYNNEI. CDR3 length: 18 amino acids.

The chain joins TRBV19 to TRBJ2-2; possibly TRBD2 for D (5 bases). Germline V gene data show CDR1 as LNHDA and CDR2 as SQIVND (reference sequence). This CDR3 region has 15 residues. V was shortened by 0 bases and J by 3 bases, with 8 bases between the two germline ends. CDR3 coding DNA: TGTGCCAGTAGTATAGATCGGACTTACACCGGGGAGCTGTTTTTT. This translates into CASSIDRTYTGELFF. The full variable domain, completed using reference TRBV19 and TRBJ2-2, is DGGITQSPKYLFRKEGQNVTLSCEQNLNHDAMYWYRQDPGQGLRLIYYSQIVNDFQKGDIAEGYSVSREKKESFPLTVTSAQKNPTAFYLCASSIDRTYTGELFFGEGSRLTVL.

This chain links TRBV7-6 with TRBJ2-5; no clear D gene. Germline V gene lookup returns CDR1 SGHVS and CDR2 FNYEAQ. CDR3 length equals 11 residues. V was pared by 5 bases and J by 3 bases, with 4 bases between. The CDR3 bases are TGTGCCAGCAGCCAAGAAGAGACCCAGTACTTC. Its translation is CASSQEETQYF.